This is a list of T cell receptor beta chains from one sample in a study of cytomegalovirus exposure and HLA in healthy donors. Measured with immunoSEQ multiplex PCR; TCRdb has only the in-frame clones, and not every one. The sample carries 210,000 or so clones, approximately 83% recorded once. Sequencing was performed on PBMCs. These receptors all come from a boy aged 2 to 10 in good health and CMV-seronegative. The CDR3 runs from the conserved cysteine through the conserved F or W. The order of the fields is V gene, CDR3 protein.

V gene: TRBV28; CDR3 protein: CASEDREEAFF
V gene: TRBV9; CDR3 protein: CASSPILGGTEAFF
V gene: TRBV10-3; CDR3 protein: CAISKLAGGPGELFF
V gene: TRBV27; CDR3 protein: CASSQGTSGTYNEQFF
V gene: TRBV19; CDR3 protein: CASAGTFYEQYF
V gene: TRBV19; CDR3 protein: CASKKEEYTGELFF
V gene: TRBV6-5; CDR3 protein: CASSYAGTGHGYTF
V gene: TRBV30; CDR3 protein: CAWSTGGRAWETQYF
V gene: TRBV4-1; CDR3 protein: CASSQERVSSGNTIYF
V gene: TRBV2; CDR3 protein: CASSERANTEAFF